These 6 T cell receptor beta chains were all obtained from the same sample, sequenced in a study of CD4 T cells in relation to SARS-CoV-2 and coronaviruses. The protocol was immunoSEQ multiplex PCR, while the TCRdb copy is restricted to in-frame clones and leaves out a portion. Of about 29,000 clones in the sample, approximately 76% were seen once. Unexposed donor CD4+ T cells date from about 2011-2019, before the COVID-19 pandemic. Isolation of CD4+ T cells took place after less than 11 days in culture. These receptors' antigens are unknown. The specimen sequenced was CD4+ T cells from PBMCs, cultured in vitro. These receptors came from a human donor in good health.

The V call is TRBV7-6, the J call TRBJ1-2, with 7 bases fitting TRBD1. Germline V lookup: CDR1 SGHVS, CDR2 FNYEAQ. CDR3 length equals 16 residues. J was trimmed by 7 bases and V by 4 bases; bases with no gene match: 15. The CDR3 DNA reads as TGTGCCAGCAGCTCGAGGACAGGAACTGCCCTGGGTGGCTACACCTTC. Translation gives CASSSRTGTALGGYTF.

The V call is TRBV18, the J call TRBJ2-5; 10 positions agree with TRBD1. V trimming: 8 bases; J trimming: 2 bases; junction bases outside the gene matches: 8. This CDR3 has 15 residues. Per the germline V gene, CDR1 is KGHSH and CDR2 is LQKENI. This CDR3 is CASHRDRGRQETQYF. The CDR3 bases are TGTGCCAGCCACCGGGACAGGGGAAGGCAAGAGACCCAGTACTTC.

The V call is TRBV10-3, the J call TRBJ2-7; 8 nucleotides align to TRBD2. The J segment lost 9 bases and the V segment lost 5 bases, leaving 9 bases of the junction unmatched. CDR3 length: 13 amino acids. Germline V gene lookup returns CDR1 ENHRY and CDR2 SYGVKD. CDR3 protein: CAISNEAGGRQYF. CDR3 nucleotides: TGTGCCATCAGTAATGAGGCGGGAGGAAGGCAGTACTTC.

The CDR3 loop is CASSYDDRGGYTF. CDR3 nucleotide sequence: TGTGCCAGCAGTTACGATGACAGGGGCGGCTACACCTTC. This chain joins TRBV6-5 and TRBJ1-2; 8 nucleotides agree with TRBD1. Germline V CDR1 and CDR2: MNHEY, SVGAGI. This CDR3 contains 13 residues. J lost 8 bases, V lost 2 bases, and 4 bases had no gene match.

The chain joins TRBV6-5 to TRBJ2-1; 7 nucleotides match TRBD2. With 2 bases clipped from V and 5 bases from J, the junction kept 9 bases outside the gene matches. Germline lookup yields CDR1 MNHEY and CDR2 SVGAGI. This CDR3 is built from 16 residues. DNA for the CDR3: TGTGCCAGCAGTTACGGCGGGAGCGGAGGGGACAATGAGCAGTTCTTC. Translated: CASSYGGSGGDNEQFF.

The rearrangement uses TRBV2 and TRBJ1-1; D is undetermined. The CDR3 covers 14 residues. Germline V gene lookup returns CDR1 SNHLY and CDR2 FYNNEI. The V and J ends lost 5 bases and 2 bases respectively, with 12 bases between them. CDR3 region: CASSTYGINTEAFF. CDR3 nucleotide sequence: TGTGCCAGCAGTACCTACGGGATAAACACTGAAGCTTTCTTT. The entire variable domain, with the rest obtained from reference TRBV2 and TRBJ1-1, is as follows: EPEVTQTPSHQVTQMGQEVILRCVPISNHLYFYWYRQILGQKVEFLVSFYNNEISEKSEIFDDQFSVERPDGSNFTLKIRSTKLEDSAMYFCASSTYGINTEAFFGQGTRLTVV.